These T cell receptor beta chains were read from a single sample in a study of blood T cells in healthy people across ages. MiXCR, run by TCRdb on the 5' RACE reads, gives a single entry per CDR3 protein. The sample gives nearly 800,000 distinct CDR3 sequences, 45% to 70% of which show up once; roughly 24% is in the top ten. Sequenced input: blood. Source of these receptors: a man aged 40-49 years in good health. Both conserved end residues are part of each CDR3. The order of the fields is clone size, D gene, J gene, V gene, CDR3 DNA, CDR3 protein. The D gene is left open where the match is weak. Clone size is not always given. Where it is, it says once, few, many or a class for expanded clones.

>-|-|TRBJ2-5|TRBV2
TGTGCCAGCACGAGATTAGGGGAAGGAGAGACCCAGTACTTC
CASTRLGEGETQYF
>-|TRBD2|TRBJ2-5|TRBV4-2
TGTGCCAGCAGCCAATGTGGAAGCGGGGATCAACAAGAGACCCAGTACTTC
CASSQCGSGDQQETQYF
>-|TRBD1|TRBJ2-5|TRBV6-1
TGTGCCAGCAGCCTCTACAGGGGGCAGCAAGGGACCCAGTACTTC
CASSLYRGQQGTQYF
>many|TRBD1|TRBJ2-3|TRBV20-1
TGCAGTGCTAGAGGCGATACCGGGACAGATCATACACCTCTGGGCCGAAGGCAGTATTTT
CSARGDTGTDHTPLGRRQYF
>-|TRBD2|TRBJ2-7|TRBV12-3/TRBV12-4
TGTGCCAGCAAGCTAGCGGGGGGGCCACATGAGCAGTACTTC
CASKLAGGPHEQYF
>-|TRBD1|TRBJ1-4|TRBV6-1
TGTGCCAGCAGGATGGGACAGGGAAAACTGTTTTTT
CASRMGQGKLFF
>many|TRBD1|TRBJ2-5|TRBV20-1
TGCAGTGCTAGCCGGGACAGTATGACCCAAGAGACCCAGTACTTC
CSASRDSMTQETQYF
>-|TRBD2|TRBJ2-7|TRBV20-1
TGCAGTGCTATTAGCGGGGGACTCACCTACGAGCAGTACTTC
CSAISGGLTYEQYF
>few|-|TRBJ2-7|TRBV29-1
TGCAGCGTTGCCGGCAAAGTCTTCTACGAGCAGTACTTC
CSVAGKVFYEQYF
>-|-|TRBJ1-1|TRBV13
TGTGCCAGCAGCTTAGGGACCGCTGGAGCTTTCTTT
CASSLGTAGAFF
>-|-|TRBJ1-1|TRBV29-1
TGCAGCGTTATTTTGGGGGCAACTGAAGCTTTCTTT
CSVILGATEAFF
>-|TRBD2|TRBJ2-1|TRBV6-5
TGTGCCAGTAGGACTAGCGTCTACAATGAGCAGTTCTTC
CASRTSVYNEQFF
>-|-|TRBJ2-5|TRBV20-1
TGCAGTGCTAGAGATCTGTTGGAGACCCAGTACTTC
CSARDLLETQYF
>-|TRBD2|TRBJ2-1|TRBV4-1
TGCGCCAGCAGCCAAGATAATTTAGGACTAGCGAGTTACAATGAGCAGTTCTTC
CASSQDNLGLASYNEQFF
>few|-|TRBJ2-4|TRBV6-4
TGTGCCAGCAGTGACTCCCCTAAGGGGGGAGCCAAAAACATTCAGTACTTC
CASSDSPKGGAKNIQYF
>-|TRBD2|TRBJ2-1|TRBV3-1
TGTGCCAGCAGCCCCGGTTTTGCTAGCGGGGCCGATGAGCAGTTCTTC
CASSPGFASGADEQFF
>-|TRBD1|TRBJ1-2|TRBV27
TGTGCCAGCAGTTTAGCGGGGACAGGGAGCGGCTACACCTTC
CASSLAGTGSGYTF
>-|-|TRBJ2-1|TRBV2
TGTGCCAGCATATCCTCTCCTGAGCAGTTCTTC
CASISSPEQFF
>once|-|TRBJ2-7|TRBV7-2
TGTGCCAGCAGCTCCGGTTTTGAGTCCTACGAGCAGTACTTC
CASSSGFESYEQYF
>-|-|TRBJ1-1|TRBV25-1
TGTGCCAGCAGGGGCCCTACCACGAACACTGAAGCTTTCTTT
CASRGPTTNTEAFF
>-|TRBD1|TRBJ2-1|TRBV20-1
TGCAGTGCTAGTCCAGGGGGCTCTTACAATGAGCAGTTCTTC
CSASPGGSYNEQFF
>-|-|TRBJ1-1|TRBV21-1
TGTGCCAGCAGCAAAGAACGGAGGACAAAAAACACTGAAGCTTTCTTT
CASSKERRTKNTEAFF
>-|-|TRBJ2-1|TRBV24-1
TGTGCCACCACCGACCTGGGGAATGAGCAGTTCTTC
CATTDLGNEQFF
>-|TRBD2|TRBJ2-4|TRBV28
TGTGCCAGCAGTCCTTGGGGGGGGAGCGGAGAACTAGCCAAAAACATTCAGTACTTC
CASSPWGGSGELAKNIQYF
>few|-|TRBJ2-5|TRBV7-9
TGTGCCAGCAGCTCAGGAAGGGTAGGGGGAAAGTACCAAGAGACCCAGTACTTC
CASSSGRVGGKYQETQYF
>-|-|TRBJ1-2|TRBV2
TGTGCCAGCAGTCTCCCGATGGGGAGAAACTATGGCTACACCTTC
CASSLPMGRNYGYTF